Sequencing of this T cell receptor (beta chain) was carried out in a study of technical replicates of blood from four donors. In germline, CDR1 is SGHRS, CDR2 YFSETQ. This CDR3 contains 17 residues. The J segment lost 4 bases and the V segment lost 4 bases, leaving 8 bases of the junction unmatched. Measured with immunoSEQ multiplex PCR; TCRdb has only the in-frame clones, and not every one. Of 79,000 or so clones in the sample, roughly 93% are singletons; the top ten hold about 0.36%. The sample was T cells isolated from PBMCs. The receptor comes from a human donor in good health. The gene calls are TRBV5-1 and TRBJ2-5; 15 nucleotides line up with TRBD2. CDR3 sequence reads: CASSPGTSGRLRETQYF. CDR3 nucleotides: TGCGCCAGCAGCCCGGGGACTAGCGGGAGGTTAAGAGAGACCCAGTACTTC.